This entry is about one T cell receptor (beta chain). The antigen remains unidentified. This sample was taken from a study of cytomegalovirus exposure and HLA in healthy donors. Notes on the study in general: Further analysis was carried out later, and it showed several of the most significant clusters appearing linked to common viral pathogens. Some highly shared sequence variants likely arose as a pipeline artifact. The investigators catalogued 150 to 200 TCR beta chains as cytomegalovirus-associated. Generally TCR sequences proved uncommon, though certain public TCRs appeared in numerous donors.

This CDR3 region has 17 residues. CDR1 LGHNA and CDR2 YSLEER come from the germline V gene. V dropped 0 bases and J dropped 4 bases, with 19 bases sitting between them. The PCR ran on 60 Vbeta and 13 Jbeta primers. TCRdb keeps only in-frame clones here, not all; method: immunoSEQ multiplex PCR. The sample contains about 140,000 clones, more than 60% of which appear only once. The J gene is TRBJ2-7, the V gene TRBV4-3, with D possibly being TRBD1 (5 bases). The sequenced sample consisted of PBMCs. The TCR sequence derives from a woman in her forties or fifties in good health and CMV-seropositive. CDR3 residues: CASSQDQGSEIPYEQYF. The CDR3 DNA reads as TGCGCCAGCAGCCAAGACCAGGGTTCCGAAATACCATACGAGCAGTACTTC.